The 5 T cell receptor beta chains in this list originate from one sample, sequenced in a study of T cell responses to AZD1222 COVID-19 vaccine. Assay: immunoSEQ multiplex PCR; the TCRdb copy retains only in-frame clones and omits some. The data contain some 130,000 clones, approximately 91% of them singletons. The specimen comprised peripheral blood, sampled 28 days after the second AZD1222 dose. These receptors came from an adult who received the AZD1222 COVID-19 vaccine.

This chain connects TRBV6-1 to TRBJ1-6, with D uncertain. Germline V gene sequence: CDR1 MNHNS, CDR2 SASEGT. Trimming left V 4 bases short and J 7 bases short, with 14 bases between. The CDR3 has 15 amino acids. This CDR3 is CASSGTLARNSPLHF. CDR3 bases: TGTGCCAGCAGTGGTACATTGGCCCGAAATTCACCCCTCCACTTT.

This chain links TRBV10-3 with TRBJ1-1; 10 positions match TRBD1. The CDR3 is 17 residues long. Trimming took 3 bases from V and 1 from J; bases not matched to a gene: 8. Germline V gene data show CDR1 as ENHRY and CDR2 as SYGVKD. CDR3: CAISESGTGVTNTEAFF. As DNA, the CDR3 is TGTGCCATCAGTGAATCTGGGACAGGGGTAACGAACACTGAAGCTTTCTTT.

This clone was seen a single time. V is TRBV6-4 and J is TRBJ2-2; D unclear. There are 14 residues in the CDR3. Trimming removed 4 bases from V and 2 bases from J, with 8 bases in between. The germline V gene encodes CDR1 MRHNA and CDR2 SNTAGT. The CDR3: CASSADPNTGELFF. CDR3 nucleotides: TGTGCCAGCAGTGCTGACCCAAACACCGGGGAGCTGTTTTTT.

This clone was detected only once. The V gene is TRBV6-2 or TRBV6-3, the J gene TRBJ2-3; TRBD2 matches 15 bases. The germline CDR1 and CDR2 sequences are MNHEY and SVGEGT. Trimming cost V 0 bases and J 4 bases; bases outside gene matches: 11. The CDR3 loop spans 20 amino acids. In nucleotides, the CDR3 is TGTGCCAGCAGTTACTCGGTGGGACTAGCGGGAGGTCTGGAGGCAGATACGCAGTATTTT. The encoded protein is CASSYSVGLAGGLEADTQYF.

As concerns this clone: Other nucleotide sequences in the sample specify the same CDR3. CDR3 DNA: TGTGCCAGTAGCTCGCAGGTTAACACTGAAGCTTTCTTT. This translates into CASSSQVNTEAFF. J is TRBJ1-1 and V is TRBV19; the D is unclear. The germline V gene encodes CDR1 LNHDA and CDR2 SQIVND (reference sequence). V shed 6 bases and J shed 2 bases, with 10 bases lying between them. The CDR3 totals 13 residues.